This T cell receptor (beta chain) was sequenced for a study of CD8 T cells in Susac syndrome. From blood CD8+ and CD4+ T cells, the TCR beta chain was sequenced. FACS was used to enrich TEMRA cells, whereas the CD8+ and CD4+ T cells were obtained by negative isolation. This clonotype is a singleton in its sample. Its antigen is not identified. It was with random hexamers that 0.5 to 1 ug RNA was reverse transcribed. The CDR3 of TCR beta was amplified by immunoSEQ multiplex PCR across 54 Vbeta and 13 Jbeta. Each CDR3 protein is one row after TCRdb ran MiXCR on the immunoSEQ multiplex PCR reads. The sample lists around 220,000 distinct CDR3 sequences; 92% were seen once. Study-wide results and limits: The TCR sequencing and HLA analysis in the study involved a relatively small number of individuals, as the study acknowledged.

Between the trimmed V and J ends, which lost 0 bases and 0 bases, there was a span of 12 bases. The length of the CDR3 is 16 residues. The germline V gene encodes CDR1 SGHDN and CDR2 FVKESK. The chain employs TRBV14 and TRBJ2-7; perhaps TRBD1 as D (6 bases). The material sequenced was CD8+ T cells from PBMCs. This TCR came from a human donor with multiple sclerosis. This CDR3 is CASSQDQGRGSYEQYF. The CDR3 nucleotides are TGTGCCAGCAGCCAAGATCAGGGGCGAGGCTCCTACGAGCAGTACTTC.